This TCR beta chain was identified in a study of Tregs in tolerant kidney transplant recipients. Whole-study context: Related graft donors supplied nonmyeloablative bone marrow transplants, and mixed chimerism was transient.

Assay used: immunoSEQ multiplex PCR; TCRdb lists only in-frame clones, some missing. The sample comprises 95,000 to 120,000 clones, almost 90% of which are singletons, and 0.3% to 0.4% rests with the top ten. V was pared by 3 bases and J by 5 bases, with 22 bases of the junction left unmatched. This CDR3 contains 20 residues. Germline assignment: CDR1 SGHRS and CDR2 YFSETQ. Whole-study findings and limits: Validation in larger populations is needed because few patients were studied. Some patients' samples used different primers over time, so nucleotide sequences weren't comparable.

As to this clone: Its specificity is not known.

The specimen comprised CD4+ T cells from blood, sampled before the transplant. The TCR comes from a human donor who received a combined kidney and bone marrow transplant. V and J are TRBV5-1 and TRBJ2-3; 9 bases align to TRBD2. CDR3 sequence (DNA): TGCGCCAGCAGCTCCGAGGGTAGCGGGGGTGCCATAATGCGGAGAGATACGCAGTATTTT. Translating gives CASSSEGSGGAIMRRDTQYF.